This entry lists 8 T cell receptor beta chains sequenced from one sample in a study of PD-1 blockade in classical Hodgkin lymphoma. Indicated time point: cycle 4 day 1 (C4D1), after 5 to 7 weeks of nivolumab. All the patients suffered relapse after autologous stem cell transplantation, and brentuximab vedotin exposure differed. It was by magnetic negative selection that CD4+ T cells were purified from thawed PBMCs. The repertoire was sequenced with immunoSEQ multiplex PCR; TCRdb's copy has only in-frame clones and lacks some. Here the sample spans roughly 29,000 clones, roughly 80% being singletons. The sequencing here drew on CD4+ T cells from blood, taken before the fourth cycle of nivolumab. These receptors were collected from a human donor with classical Hodgkin lymphoma.

The V gene is TRBV28, the J gene TRBJ2-4, with 7 bases aligning to TRBD1. With V trimmed by 2 bases and J by 6 bases, 13 bases remained unmatched. The CDR3 runs 17 residues. Germline V gives CDR1 MDHEN, CDR2 SYDVKM. Here the CDR3 DNA reads TGTGCCAGCAGTTTACCTCAGACAGGGAGTAGGAGAAACATTCAGTACTTC. This encodes CASSLPQTGSRRNIQYF.

The V and J genes are TRBV6-5 and TRBJ2-7; D is unresolved. Germline CDR1 MNHEY, CDR2 SVGAGI. The CDR3 covers 13 residues. Deletions cut 0 bases from V and 6 bases from J, with 9 bases between. CDR3: CASSYSISREQYF. CDR3 bases: TGTGCCAGCAGTTACTCGATTAGTCGCGAGCAGTACTTC.

The chain carries TRBV9 and TRBJ2-1; D is ambiguous. This CDR3 region has 15 residues. V gave up 0 bases and J gave up 0 bases, with 7 bases separating them. Germline V lookup: CDR1 SGDLS, CDR2 YYNGEE. DNA of the CDR3: TGTGCCAGCAGCGTAGTCACGAGCTCCTACAATGAGCAGTTCTTC. This sequence encodes CASSVVTSSYNEQFF.

This chain connects TRBV6-5 to TRBJ1-1, with D uncertain. Trimming shortened V by 2 bases and J by 10 bases, and 14 bases separated the two germline ends. Germline V gene sequence: CDR1 MNHEY, CDR2 SVGAGI. The CDR3 has 13 residues. The CDR3 nucleotides are TGTGCCAGCAGTTACGAGGGAGCGCGTAGAGCTTTCTTT. Amino acids: CASSYEGARRAFF.

The chain combines TRBV7-9 with TRBJ2-5; no definite D call. CDR3 length: 11 amino acids. V dropped 4 bases and J dropped 1 base, with 1 base sitting between them. The germline gives CDR1 SEHNR, CDR2 FQNEAQ (reference sequence). CDR3: CASSSQETQYF. The CDR3 nucleotides read TGTGCCAGCAGCTCCCAAGAGACCCAGTACTTC.

This clone appeared a few times. The chain recombines TRBV6-6 with TRBJ1-5, with a weak D call TRBD1 (5 bases). The CDR3 is 14 residues long. With 3 bases removed from V and 3 bases from J, the gap between germline ends came to 9 bases. From germline, CDR1 is MNHNY and CDR2 SVGAGI (reference sequence). This CDR3 reads CASSYSGNNQPQHF. The CDR3 nucleotides read TGTGCCAGCAGTTATTCAGGGAACAATCAGCCCCAGCATTTT.

The V gene is TRBV9, the J gene TRBJ2-3; D unresolved. Trimming pared 4 bases from V and 2 bases from J, leaving 14 bases between. The CDR3 consists of 15 residues. CDR1 is SGDLS and CDR2 is YYNGEE in the germline V gene. The CDR3 here is CASSFGPALTDTQYF. The CDR3 bases are TGTGCCAGCAGCTTCGGGCCAGCTCTCACAGATACGCAGTATTTT. Variable domain in full (rest from reference TRBV9 and TRBJ2-3): DSGVTQTPKHLITATGQRVTLRCSPRSGDLSVYWYQQSLDQGLQFLIQYYNGEERAKGNILERFSAQQFPDLHSELNLSSLELGDSALYFCASSFGPALTDTQYFGPGTRLTVL.

The rearrangement links TRBV19 to TRBJ2-4; tentatively, D is TRBD1 (6 bases). From germline, CDR1 is LNHDA and CDR2 SQIVND (reference sequence). V was trimmed by 3 bases and J by 0 bases, leaving 12 bases between them. The CDR3 runs to 16 residues. The CDR3 spells CASSMFVRGAKNIQYF. CDR3 sequence (DNA): TGTGCCAGTAGTATGTTTGTCAGGGGAGCCAAAAACATTCAGTACTTC.